This T cell receptor beta chain appears in the sequencing data of a study of blood T cells in healthy people across ages. Together with a sample-barcoded 5' primer, a J-beta primer mix was included in a second PCR lasting about 7 to 12 cycles. TCRdb redid the calling of the 5' RACE reads with MiXCR, one entry per CDR3 protein. The sample carries fewer than 700,000 distinct CDR3 sequences, roughly 48% recorded once. The specimen was blood. This TCR came from a man older than 75 in good health.

CDR3 nucleotides: TGTGCCAGCAGCCCTATAGCGGGAGGAGAGACCCAGTACTTC. Protein sequence: CASSPIAGGETQYF. The V call is TRBV7-3, the J call TRBJ2-5; 10 bases are a match to TRBD2. The CDR3 spans 14 residues. Germline V gene sequence: CDR1 SGHTA, CDR2 FQGTGA. Trimming took 5 bases from V and 4 from J; bases not matched to a gene: 4.